This is a list of T cell receptor beta chains from one sample in a study of T cell repertoires in cytomegalovirus infection. TCRdb redid the calling of the reads with MiXCR, one entry per CDR3 protein. Among roughly 150,000 distinct CDR3 sequences, approximately 17% were seen once, and the ten largest hold around 20%. The sequenced sample was CD8+ T cells from PBMCs. The receptors shown here come from a human donor in good health (CMV status not recorded). Some clones in this sample may be carry-over from other donors' samples. Each CDR3 is given with its conserved first and last residue. A D gene is named only where the DNA matches it firmly. A clone size is listed for some rows: how often the clone was seen (once, few, many), or a class if it is expanded.

j_call v_call clone_size d_call cdr3_nt cdr3_aa
TRBJ2-1 TRBV6-5 many TRBD2 TGTGCCAGCAGTTCCCTCGGGACTAGCGGGGGGGGAGTCTACAATGAGCAGTTCTTC CASSSLGTSGGGVYNEQFF
TRBJ1-1 TRBV7-9 . TRBD1 TGTGCCAGCAAGCAAGGCGGAGCAGGGGGCAGAACTGAAGCTTTCTTT CASKQGGAGGRTEAFF
TRBJ1-1 TRBV7-3 . . TGTGCCAGCAGCAGCTCGGCGGCAGGAGAAGCTTTCTTT CASSSSAAGEAFF
TRBJ2-7 TRBV14 few . TGTGCCAGCAGCCCATGGGCAGATTCCTACGAGCAGTACTTC CASSPWADSYEQYF
TRBJ1-4 TRBV7-9 . . TGTGCCAGCAGCTTAGACGACGGTGCTAATGAAAAACTGTTTTTT CASSLDDGANEKLFF
TRBJ1-1 TRBV11-2 . . TGTGCCAGCAGCTTAGATCGTGGGGCGAAAACTGAAGCTTTCTTT CASSLDRGAKTEAFF
TRBJ2-1 TRBV28 few . TGTGCCAGCAGACTAGACAATGAGCAGTTCTTC CASRLDNEQFF
TRBJ2-7 TRBV6-2/TRBV6-3 . TRBD1 TGTGCCAACAGTTACTCGATTTTCAGGGGGTCCACCTACGAGCAGTACTTC CANSYSIFRGSTYEQYF
TRBJ1-2 TRBV29-1 few . TGCAGCGTTGAATGGCCTGCTAACTATGGCTACACCTTC CSVEWPANYGYTF
TRBJ2-5 TRBV4-1 . TRBD1 TGCGCCAGCAGCCAAGATGTAGTTGAGACAGGGGATAGGGAGACCCAGTACTTC CASSQDVVETGDRETQYF
TRBJ2-7 TRBV28 . TRBD1 TGTGCCAGCAGTTTGGTAGGACAGGGGGAAGACTTC CASSLVGQGEDF
TRBJ1-5 TRBV7-9 . . TGTGCCAGCAGCTCAGGAAAGGAGGTCGGGACGAGACAGCCCCAGCATTTT CASSSGKEVGTRQPQHF
TRBJ2-3 TRBV19 . . TGTGCCAGTAGTTCCTGGGGGAGTAGCACAGATACGCAGTATTTT CASSSWGSSTDTQYF
TRBJ2-7 TRBV7-2 few . TGTGCCAGCAGCTTACGGAATCACGAGCAGTACTTC CASSLRNHEQYF
TRBJ2-4 TRBV12-3/TRBV12-4 . TRBD1 TGTGCCAGCATGACAGGGGCGAACATTCAGTACTTC CASMTGANIQYF
TRBJ2-3 TRBV7-2 few . TGTGCCAGCAGTTTTTCGACGGGGGCTGGAGATACGCAGTATTTT CASSFSTGAGDTQYF
TRBJ2-1 TRBV7-2 . . TGTGCCAGCAGCCCCTCCCTAGGCTACAATGAGCAGTTCTTC CASSPSLGYNEQFF
TRBJ2-5 TRBV20-1 . . TGCAGTGCTAGAATCTCAGAAGAGACCCAGTACTTC CSARISEETQYF
TRBJ2-4 TRBV5-5 few . TGTGCCAGCAGCCACGAAGTTCCGACGACCAAAAACATTCAGTACTTC CASSHEVPTTKNIQYF
TRBJ2-1 TRBV7-6 . . TGTGCCAGCAGCGCCCGTCGGGGCGTCTCCTACAATGAGCAGTTCTTC CASSARRGVSYNEQFF
TRBJ2-1 TRBV29-1 . TRBD2 TGCAGCGCGTGGCTAGCGGGCCCCTCCTACAATGAGCAGTTCTTC CSAWLAGPSYNEQFF
TRBJ2-3 TRBV7-3 . . TGTGCCAGCAGCTCTGGACCGCGCGCAGATACGCAGTATTTT CASSSGPRADTQYF
TRBJ2-7 TRBV6-2/TRBV6-3 . . TGTGCCAGCAGCCAAGGGGGTGGATACGAGCAGTACTTC CASSQGGGYEQYF
TRBJ2-1 TRBV15 . TRBD2 TGTGCCACCAGCAGCGATAGCGGGAGTGGGTCCGATGAGCAGTTCTTC CATSSDSGSGSDEQFF
TRBJ1-5 TRBV19 . . TGTGCCAGTAGTATGAAGGGGGAATCGCCCCAGCATTTT CASSMKGESPQHF
TRBJ1-4 TRBV7-2 few TRBD1 TGTGCCAGCAGCCACGTCCCGGGACAGGGGCCCAGGGGAAATGAAAAACTGTTTTTT CASSHVPGQGPRGNEKLFF
TRBJ2-7 TRBV7-6 . TRBD1 TGTGCCAGCGGTGACAGGGCCGGGTACGAGCAGTACTTC CASGDRAGYEQYF
TRBJ2-7 TRBV27 few TRBD2 TGTGCCAGCAGTACCCTGGGACTAGCGGGAGCAAGAGAGCAGTACTTC CASSTLGLAGAREQYF
TRBJ1-1 TRBV6-1 . . TGTGCCAGCAGTTTTTTGGACGGTGAAGCTTTCTTT CASSFLDGEAFF
TRBJ2-7 TRBV7-6 . . TGTGCCAGCAGCTTAGGAGCGGGTATGACCTACGAGCAGTACTTC CASSLGAGMTYEQYF
TRBJ2-1 TRBV11-2 many . TGTGCCAGCAGCCTGAGACGCAGGGACCCATACAATGAGCAGTTCTTC CASSLRRRDPYNEQFF
TRBJ2-3 TRBV29-1 few . TGCAGCGTTGTTCGGGCAGATAGCACAGATACGCAGTATTTT CSVVRADSTDTQYF
TRBJ2-3 TRBV28 . . TGTGCCAGGTGCTCCATCACAGATACGCAGTATTTT CARCSITDTQYF
TRBJ1-2 TRBV6-5 . . TGTGCCAGCAGACATGAAGAATATGGGGACTATGGCTACACCTTC CASRHEEYGDYGYTF
TRBJ1-1 TRBV27 . . TGTGCCAGCAGTTTTTCGGGAAAGAACGAAGCTTTCTTT CASSFSGKNEAFF
TRBJ2-7 TRBV7-9 . TRBD1 TGTGCCAGCAGCTTCCAAACCGGGACAGGGAGGTCCTACGAGCAGTACTTC CASSFQTGTGRSYEQYF
TRBJ2-1 TRBV6-1 . TRBD2 TGTGCCAGCAGTAGGGGACTAGCGGAAAACAATGAGCAGTTCTTC CASSRGLAENNEQFF
TRBJ2-7 TRBV7-2 . . TGTGCCAGCAGCCCGGCCCCCTCAGGGAACTACGAGCAGTACTTC CASSPAPSGNYEQYF
TRBJ1-3 TRBV12-3/TRBV12-4 . . TGTGCCAGCAGTCCGGGGACATATGGAAACACCATATATTTT CASSPGTYGNTIYF
TRBJ2-7 TRBV7-6 . TRBD2 TGTGCCAGCAGCCCAGGACTAGCGGCGGACTACGAGCAGTACTTC CASSPGLAADYEQYF
TRBJ1-2 TRBV28 . . TGTGCCAGCAGCCCTCTAGGGGGGGGCCCTCACGGCTACACCTTC CASSPLGGGPHGYTF
TRBJ2-7 TRBV29-1 . TRBD1 TGCAGCGCTCAGACAGGGAGCTCCTACGAGCAGTACTTC CSAQTGSSYEQYF
TRBJ2-5 TRBV7-7 few . TGTGCCAGCAGCCCGTTGGAGGGGGGTGACGAGACCCAGTACTTC CASSPLEGGDETQYF
TRBJ2-7 TRBV7-9 many . TGTGCCAGCAGCCTAACCCTGGGCAGGGAACATTACGAGCAGTACTTC CASSLTLGREHYEQYF
TRBJ2-3 TRBV28 few TRBD2 TGTGCCAGCAGAGGAACGGGACTAGCGCTCACAGATACGCAGTATTTT CASRGTGLALTDTQYF
TRBJ1-5 TRBV12-3/TRBV12-4 . . TGTGCCAGCAGTTTAGGGGGGGCGCGTCAGCCCCAGCATTTT CASSLGGARQPQHF
TRBJ2-7 TRBV6-1 few . TGTGCCAGCAGTGAAGCGGAGGGCTACGAGCAGTACTTC CASSEAEGYEQYF
TRBJ1-2 TRBV11-2 few . TGTGCCAGCAGCGACTCTTTTCGTAGGGGAAACTATGGCTACACCTTC CASSDSFRRGNYGYTF
TRBJ1-2 TRBV4-3 few . TGCGCCAGCAGCCAAGAGCGGGGAAACTATGGCTACACCTTC CASSQERGNYGYTF
TRBJ1-5 TRBV6-2/TRBV6-3 . . TGTGCCAGCAGTGTCCGGGACCGACCCTATAGCAATCAGCCCCAGCATTTT CASSVRDRPYSNQPQHF
TRBJ1-4 TRBV12-5 . . TGTGCTAGTTTCGGGAGCTCTAATGAAAAACTGTTTTTT CASFGSSNEKLFF